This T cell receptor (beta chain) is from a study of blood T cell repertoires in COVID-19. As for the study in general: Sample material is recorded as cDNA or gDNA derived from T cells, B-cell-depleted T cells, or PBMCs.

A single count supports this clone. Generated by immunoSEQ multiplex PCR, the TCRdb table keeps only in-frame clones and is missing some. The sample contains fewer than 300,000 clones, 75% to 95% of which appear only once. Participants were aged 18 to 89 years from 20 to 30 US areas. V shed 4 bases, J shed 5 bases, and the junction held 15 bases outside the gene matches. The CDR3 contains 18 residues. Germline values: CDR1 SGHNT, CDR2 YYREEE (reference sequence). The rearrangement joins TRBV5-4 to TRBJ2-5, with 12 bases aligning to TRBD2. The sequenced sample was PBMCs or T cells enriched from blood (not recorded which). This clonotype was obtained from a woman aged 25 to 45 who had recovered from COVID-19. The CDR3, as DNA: TGTGCCAGCAGCCCCACTACCAATCTAGCGGGAGGGTGGGAGACCCAGTACTTC. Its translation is CASSPTTNLAGGWETQYF.